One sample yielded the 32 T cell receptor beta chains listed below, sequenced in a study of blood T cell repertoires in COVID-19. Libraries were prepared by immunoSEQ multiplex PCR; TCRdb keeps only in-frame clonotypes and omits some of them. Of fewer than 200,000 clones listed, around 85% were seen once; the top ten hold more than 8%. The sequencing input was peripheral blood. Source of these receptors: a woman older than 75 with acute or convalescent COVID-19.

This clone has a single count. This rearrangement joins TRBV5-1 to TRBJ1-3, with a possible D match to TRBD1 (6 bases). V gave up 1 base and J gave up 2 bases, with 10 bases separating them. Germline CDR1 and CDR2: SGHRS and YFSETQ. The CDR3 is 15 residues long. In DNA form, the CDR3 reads TGCGCCAGCAGCTTGATGTCAGGGGCTGGAAACACCATATATTTT. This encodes CASSLMSGAGNTIYF.

CDR3 bases: TGCAGCGTAGATCGCGGGAACACCGGGGAGCTGTTTTTT. Its protein product is CSVDRGNTGELFF. V usage is TRBV29-1 and J usage is TRBJ2-2, with D uncertain. V lost 6 bases and J lost 1, with 9 bases in between. Germline V gene data show CDR1 as SQVTM and CDR2 as ANQGSEA. The CDR3 length is 13 residues.

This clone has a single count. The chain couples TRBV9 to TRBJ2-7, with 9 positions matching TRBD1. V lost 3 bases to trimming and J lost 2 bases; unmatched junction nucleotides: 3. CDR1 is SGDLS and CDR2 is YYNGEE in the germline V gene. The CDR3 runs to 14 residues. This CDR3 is CASSAGTGTYEQYF. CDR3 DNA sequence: TGTGCCAGCAGCGCCGGGACAGGGACCTACGAGCAGTACTTC.

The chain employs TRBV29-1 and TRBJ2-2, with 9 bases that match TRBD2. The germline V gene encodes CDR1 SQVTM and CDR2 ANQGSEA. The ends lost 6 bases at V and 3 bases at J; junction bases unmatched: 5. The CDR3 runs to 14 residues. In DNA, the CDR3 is TGCAGCGTACTCGGGACTAGCCACACCGGGGAGCTGTTTTTT. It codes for CSVLGTSHTGELFF.

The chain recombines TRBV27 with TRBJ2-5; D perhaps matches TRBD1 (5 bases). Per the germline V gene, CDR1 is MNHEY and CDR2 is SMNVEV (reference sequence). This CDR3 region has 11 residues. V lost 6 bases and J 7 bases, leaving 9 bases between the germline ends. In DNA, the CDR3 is TGTGCCAGCAGCCAAACAGGGACCCAGTACTTC. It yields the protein CASSQTGTQYF.

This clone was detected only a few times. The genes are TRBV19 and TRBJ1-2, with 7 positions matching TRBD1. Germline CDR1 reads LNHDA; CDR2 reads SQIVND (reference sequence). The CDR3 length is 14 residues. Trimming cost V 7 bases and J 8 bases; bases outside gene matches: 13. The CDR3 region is CASTFRGQPLGYTF. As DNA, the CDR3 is TGTGCCAGTACCTTCAGGGGACAGCCTTTAGGCTACACCTTC.

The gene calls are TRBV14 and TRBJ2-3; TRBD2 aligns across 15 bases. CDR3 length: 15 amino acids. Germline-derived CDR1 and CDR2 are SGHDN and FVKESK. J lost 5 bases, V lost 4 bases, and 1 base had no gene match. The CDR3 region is CASSRGLAGGDTQYF. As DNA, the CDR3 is TGTGCCAGCAGCCGGGGACTAGCGGGAGGAGATACGCAGTATTTT. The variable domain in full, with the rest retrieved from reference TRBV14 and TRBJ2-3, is EAGVTQFPSHSVIEKGQTVTLRCDPISGHDNLYWYRRVMGKEIKFLLHFVKESKQDESGMPNNRFLAERTGGTYSTLKVQPAELEDSGVYFCASSRGLAGGDTQYFGPGTRLTVL.

The CDR3 reads CASSLTGRQPQHF. CDR3 DNA sequence: TGTGCCAGCAGTTTAACAGGGCGCCAGCCCCAGCATTTT. The rearrangement links TRBV6-5 to TRBJ1-5; tentatively, D is TRBD1 (6 bases). The germline V gene has CDR1 MNHEY and CDR2 SVGAGI. The length of the CDR3 is 13 residues. V was pared by 4 bases and J by 7 bases, with 11 bases between.

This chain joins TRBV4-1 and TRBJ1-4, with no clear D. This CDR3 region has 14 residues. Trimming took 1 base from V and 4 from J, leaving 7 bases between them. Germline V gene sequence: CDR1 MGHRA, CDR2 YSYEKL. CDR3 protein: CASSQAGLNEKLFF. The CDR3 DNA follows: TGCGCCAGCAGCCAAGCCGGACTTAATGAAAAACTGTTTTTT.

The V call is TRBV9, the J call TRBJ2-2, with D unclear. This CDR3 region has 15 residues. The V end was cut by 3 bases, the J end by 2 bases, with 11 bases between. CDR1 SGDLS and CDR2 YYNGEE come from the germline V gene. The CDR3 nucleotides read TGTGCCAGCAGCGCTAACACAGTTAACACCGGGGAGCTGTTTTTT. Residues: CASSANTVNTGELFF.

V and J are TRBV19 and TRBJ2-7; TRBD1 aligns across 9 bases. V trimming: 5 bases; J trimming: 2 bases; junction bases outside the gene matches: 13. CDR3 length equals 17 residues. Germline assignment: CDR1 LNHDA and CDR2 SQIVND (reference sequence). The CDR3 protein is CASSPPLGTGNPYEQYF. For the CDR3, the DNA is TGTGCCAGTAGTCCCCCTCTCGGGACAGGGAACCCCTACGAGCAGTACTTC.

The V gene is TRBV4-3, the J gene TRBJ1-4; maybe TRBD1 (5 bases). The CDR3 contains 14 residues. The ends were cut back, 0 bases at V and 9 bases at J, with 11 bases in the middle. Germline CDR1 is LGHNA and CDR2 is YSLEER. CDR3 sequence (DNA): TGCGCCAGCAGCCAAGACAGGGCCACGCAAAAACTGTTTTTT. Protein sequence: CASSQDRATQKLFF.

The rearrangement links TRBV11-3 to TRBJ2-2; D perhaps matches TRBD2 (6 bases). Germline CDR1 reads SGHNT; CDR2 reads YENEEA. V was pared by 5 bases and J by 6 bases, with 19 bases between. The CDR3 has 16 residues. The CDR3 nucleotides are TGTGCCAGCAGCATCGCCCCCGGGGGAAGGGCCGGGGAGCTGTTTTTT. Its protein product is CASSIAPGGRAGELFF.

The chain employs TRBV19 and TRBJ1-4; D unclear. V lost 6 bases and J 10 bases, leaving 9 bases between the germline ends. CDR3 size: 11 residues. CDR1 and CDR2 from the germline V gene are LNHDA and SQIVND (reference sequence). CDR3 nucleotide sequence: TGTGCCAGTAGAGGAGGGAGAAAACTGTTTTTT. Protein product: CASRGGRKLFF.

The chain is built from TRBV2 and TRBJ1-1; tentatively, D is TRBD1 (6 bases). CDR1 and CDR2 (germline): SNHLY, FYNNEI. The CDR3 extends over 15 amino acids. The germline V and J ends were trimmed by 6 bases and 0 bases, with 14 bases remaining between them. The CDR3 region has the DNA TGTGCCAGCAGCGCCGGACAGAAAATGAACACTGAAGCTTTCTTT. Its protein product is CASSAGQKMNTEAFF.

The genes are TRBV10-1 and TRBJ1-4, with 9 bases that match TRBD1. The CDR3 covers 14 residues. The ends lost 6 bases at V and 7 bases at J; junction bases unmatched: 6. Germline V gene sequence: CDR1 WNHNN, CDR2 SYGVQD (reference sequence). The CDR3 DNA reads TGCGCCAGCAGCAGTGGGACAGGGCCTGAAAAACTGTTTTTT. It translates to CASSSGTGPEKLFF.

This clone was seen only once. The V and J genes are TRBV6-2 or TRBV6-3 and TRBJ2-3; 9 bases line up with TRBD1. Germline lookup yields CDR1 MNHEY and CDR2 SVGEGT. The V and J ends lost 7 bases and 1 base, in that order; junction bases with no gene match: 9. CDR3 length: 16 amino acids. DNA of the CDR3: TGTGCCAGCATCCCGATAAGGACAGGGGGCACAGATACGCAGTATTTT. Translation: CASIPIRTGGTDTQYF.

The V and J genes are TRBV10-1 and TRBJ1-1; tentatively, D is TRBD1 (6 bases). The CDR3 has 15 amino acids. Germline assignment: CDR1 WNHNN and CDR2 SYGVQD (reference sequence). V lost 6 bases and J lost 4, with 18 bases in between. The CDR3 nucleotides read TGCGCCAGCAGCCAAAATAGGGGGGGCCGCACTGAAGCTTTCTTT. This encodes CASSQNRGGRTEAFF.

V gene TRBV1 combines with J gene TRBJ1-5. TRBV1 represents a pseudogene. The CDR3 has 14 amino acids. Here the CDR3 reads CTSSRSEGRQPQHF. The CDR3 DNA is TGCACCAGCAGCCGCTCGGAGGGGAGGCAGCCCCAGCATTTT.

CDR3: CASSLFRGRVQETQYF. The CDR3 coding sequence is TGTGCCAGCAGCTTATTTAGAGGGAGGGTCCAAGAGACCCAGTACTTC. The chain links TRBV7-2 to TRBJ2-5; TRBD2 agrees at 7 bases. In germline, CDR1 is SGHTA, CDR2 FQGNSA. Trimming cost V 2 bases and J 1 base; bases outside gene matches: 7. The CDR3 runs 16 residues.

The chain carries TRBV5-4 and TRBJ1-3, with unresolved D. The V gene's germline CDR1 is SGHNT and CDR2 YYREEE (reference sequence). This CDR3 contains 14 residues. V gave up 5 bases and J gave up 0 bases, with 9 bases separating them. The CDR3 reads CASRGGLSGNTIYF. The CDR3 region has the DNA TGTGCCAGCAGGGGAGGCCTCTCTGGAAACACCATATATTTT.

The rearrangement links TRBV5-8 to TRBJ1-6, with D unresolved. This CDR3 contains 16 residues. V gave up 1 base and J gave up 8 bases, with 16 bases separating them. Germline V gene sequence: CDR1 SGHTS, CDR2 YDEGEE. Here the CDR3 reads CASSLRLRNLDSPLHF. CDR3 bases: TGTGCCAGCAGCTTGAGACTACGGAACTTAGATTCACCCCTCCACTTT.

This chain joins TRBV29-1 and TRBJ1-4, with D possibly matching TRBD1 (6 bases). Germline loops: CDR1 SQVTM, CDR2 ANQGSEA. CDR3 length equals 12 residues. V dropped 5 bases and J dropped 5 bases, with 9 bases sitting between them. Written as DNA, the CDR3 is TGCAGCGTTTCCGGGACAAATGAAAAACTGTTTTTT. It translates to CSVSGTNEKLFF. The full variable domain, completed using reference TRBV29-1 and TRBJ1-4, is SAVISQKPSRDICQRGTSLTIQCQVDSQVTMMFWYRQQPGQSLTLIATANQGSEATYESGFVIDKFPISRPNLTFSTLTVSNMSPEDSSIYLCSVSGTNEKLFFGSGTQLSVL.

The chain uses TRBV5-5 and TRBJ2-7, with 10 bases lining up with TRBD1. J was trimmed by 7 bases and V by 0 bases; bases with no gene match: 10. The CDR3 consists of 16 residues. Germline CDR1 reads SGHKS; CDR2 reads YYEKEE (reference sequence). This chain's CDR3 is CASSLVGTGTGVEQYF. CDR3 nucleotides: TGTGCCAGCAGCTTGGTAGGCACCGGGACAGGGGTTGAGCAGTACTTC.

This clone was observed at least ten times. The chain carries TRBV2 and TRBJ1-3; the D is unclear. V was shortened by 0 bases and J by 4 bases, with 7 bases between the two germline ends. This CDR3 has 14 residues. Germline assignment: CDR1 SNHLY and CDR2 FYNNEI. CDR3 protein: CASSEAIAGNTIYF. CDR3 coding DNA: TGTGCCAGCAGTGAAGCGATAGCAGGAAACACCATATATTTT.

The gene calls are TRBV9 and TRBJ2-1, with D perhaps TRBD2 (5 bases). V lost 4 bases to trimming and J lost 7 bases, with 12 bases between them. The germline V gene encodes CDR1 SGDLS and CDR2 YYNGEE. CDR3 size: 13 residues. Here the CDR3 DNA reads TGTGCCAGCAGCTCTCCCTCGGGGAATGAGCAGTTCTTC. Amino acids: CASSSPSGNEQFF.

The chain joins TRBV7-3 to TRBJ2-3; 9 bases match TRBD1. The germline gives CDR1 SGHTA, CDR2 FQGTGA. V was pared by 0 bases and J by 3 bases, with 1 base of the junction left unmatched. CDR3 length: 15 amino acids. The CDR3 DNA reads TGTGCCAGCAGCTTAACGGGACAGGGAACAGATACGCAGTATTTT. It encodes CASSLTGQGTDTQYF.

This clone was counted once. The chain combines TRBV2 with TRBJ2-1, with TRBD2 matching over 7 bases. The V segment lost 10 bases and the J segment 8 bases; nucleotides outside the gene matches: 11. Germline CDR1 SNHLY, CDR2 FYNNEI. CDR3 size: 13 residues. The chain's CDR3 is CATSGSGIYEQFF. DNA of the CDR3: TGTGCCACCTCGGGGAGCGGGATCTATGAGCAGTTCTTC.

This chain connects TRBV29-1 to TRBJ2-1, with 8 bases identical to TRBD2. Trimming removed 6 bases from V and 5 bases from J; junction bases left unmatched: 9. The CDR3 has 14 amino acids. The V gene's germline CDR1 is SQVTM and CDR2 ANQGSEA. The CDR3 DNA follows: TGCAGCGTGGGGGCCAGCGGGGGCAACAATGAGCAGTTCTTC. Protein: CSVGASGGNNEQFF.

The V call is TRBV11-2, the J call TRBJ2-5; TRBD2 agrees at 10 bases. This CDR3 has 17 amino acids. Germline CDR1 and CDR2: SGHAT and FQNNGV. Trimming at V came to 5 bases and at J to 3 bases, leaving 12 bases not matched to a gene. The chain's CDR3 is CASSTLRLAGAKETQYF. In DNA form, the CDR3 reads TGTGCCAGCAGCACGCTCCGCCTAGCGGGGGCGAAAGAGACCCAGTACTTC.

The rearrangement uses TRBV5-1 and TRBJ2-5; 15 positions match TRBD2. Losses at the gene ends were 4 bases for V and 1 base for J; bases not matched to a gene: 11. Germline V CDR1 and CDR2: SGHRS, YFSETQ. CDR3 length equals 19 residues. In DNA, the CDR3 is TGCGCCAGCAGCCGGCAAGGACTAGCGGGGGGGCAGACCCAAGAGACCCAGTACTTC. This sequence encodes CASSRQGLAGGQTQETQYF.

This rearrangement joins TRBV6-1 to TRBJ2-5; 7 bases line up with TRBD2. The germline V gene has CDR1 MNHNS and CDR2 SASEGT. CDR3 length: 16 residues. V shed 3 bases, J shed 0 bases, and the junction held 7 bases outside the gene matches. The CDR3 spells CASSEGAGTYQETQYF. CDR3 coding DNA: TGTGCCAGCAGTGAGGGAGCGGGGACGTACCAAGAGACCCAGTACTTC.